These 30 T cell receptor beta chains share one sample of origin, sequenced in a study of spatial heterogeneity in lung cancer. General observations from the study: It was found that expanded intratumoral alpha and beta TCR counts tracked tumor mutation counts.

Specified time point: sample taken at primary tumor resection. TCRdb processed the 5' RACE reads anew with MiXCR; each CDR3 protein has one entry. The sample carries 100,000 or so distinct CDR3 sequences, about 4.6% recorded once. No cognate antigen is known for these TCRs. The source material was lung tumor tissue, sampled at surgery. The receptors were sampled from a male donor with early-stage non-small cell lung cancer.

The CDR3 DNA follows: TGTGCCAGCAGCCAGGGAAGGCAAGAGACCCAGTACTTC. Amino acids: CASSQGRQETQYF. The chain has TRBV12-3 or TRBV12-4 and TRBJ2-5; D is possibly TRBD1 (5 bases). V was trimmed by 6 bases and J by 2 bases, leaving 10 bases between them. This CDR3 is built from 13 residues.

This clonotype showed up many times. The rearrangement uses TRBV20-1 and TRBJ2-7; 7 bases agree with TRBD2. The CDR3 is 15 residues long. V lost 2 bases to trimming and J lost 0 bases; unmatched junction nucleotides: 7. Germline V CDR1 and CDR2: DFQATT, SNEGSKA (reference sequence). CDR3 nucleotides: TGCAGTGCTAGAATACAGCGGGGAAGCTCCTACGAGCAGTACTTC. It yields the protein CSARIQRGSSYEQYF.

This clonotype has ten or more counts. The chain recombines TRBV18 with TRBJ1-5; D gene unclear. V was clipped by 2 bases and J by 5 bases, with 10 bases between them. The CDR3 covers 14 residues. Germline lookup yields CDR1 KGHSH and CDR2 LQKENI. The CDR3 here is CASSPNGRDQPQHF. The CDR3 DNA sequence: TGTGCCAGCTCACCAAACGGGAGGGATCAGCCCCAGCATTTT.

This clonotype was seen many times. V and J are TRBV20-1 and TRBJ2-5; D uncertain. Trimming pared 3 bases from V and 4 bases from J, leaving 9 bases between. Looked up from germline, CDR1 is DFQATT and CDR2 is SNEGSKA (reference sequence). The CDR3 consists of 12 residues. The CDR3 nucleotides are TGCAGTGCTAGCAGTACGGGAGAGACCCAGTACTTC. Protein: CSASSTGETQYF.

This clonotype was observed many times. V gene TRBV12-3 or TRBV12-4 combines with J gene TRBJ1-2; D remains unclear. The V end lost 3 bases, the J end lost 0 bases, and 8 bases lay between the germline ends. This CDR3 region has 14 residues. CDR3 residues: CASSFGGTNYGYTF. The CDR3 coding sequence is TGTGCCAGCAGTTTTGGCGGAACTAACTATGGCTACACCTTC.

This clonotype has at least ten counts. The chain combines TRBV2 with TRBJ1-5; no clear D gene. CDR3 length: 16 residues. Per germline, CDR1 SNHLY and CDR2 FYNNEI. Trimming removed 5 bases at V and 1 base at J, with 15 bases between. For the CDR3, the DNA is TGTGCCAGCAGTCCCCCCCATAAGTCGAGCAATCAGCCCCAGCATTTT. Its protein product is CASSPPHKSSNQPQHF.

This clonotype was seen at least ten times. V is TRBV11-2 and J is TRBJ1-4, with 7 bases matching TRBD1. The CDR3 runs to 14 residues. Trimming took 2 bases from V and 8 from J; bases not matched to a gene: 5. Germline-derived CDR1 and CDR2 are SGHAT and FQNNGV. CDR3 DNA sequence: TGTGCCAGCAGCTTAAAGGGGGCGAGGGAAAAACTGTTTTTT. This gives the protein CASSLKGAREKLFF.

This clonotype showed up many times. The rearrangement links TRBV9 to TRBJ2-3; tentatively, D is TRBD1 (6 bases). Trimming removed 3 bases from V and 0 bases from J, with 8 bases in between. Germline CDR1 SGDLS, CDR2 YYNGEE. The CDR3 is 14 amino acids. CDR3 in amino acids: CASSEQGSTDTQYF. The CDR3 DNA reads TGTGCCAGCAGCGAGCAGGGGAGCACAGATACGCAGTATTTT.

This clonotype was detected many times. The chain is built from TRBV7-2 and TRBJ1-4, with D unresolved. Trimming removed 3 bases from V and 0 bases from J, with 5 bases in between. The germline CDR1 and CDR2 sequences are SGHTA and FQGNSA. The CDR3 is 14 residues long. The DNA for the CDR3 is TGTGCCAGCAGCTTGCCGGCAACTAATGAAAAACTGTTTTTT. Protein product: CASSLPATNEKLFF. Full variable domain (rest looked up from reference TRBV7-2 and TRBJ1-4): GAGVSQSPSNKVTEKGKDVELRCDPISGHTALYWYRQSLGQGLEFLIYFQGNSAPDKSGLPSDRFSAERTGGSVSTLTIQRTQQEDSAVYLCASSLPATNEKLFFGSGTQLSVL.

This clonotype was counted many times. The rearrangement uses TRBV12-3 or TRBV12-4 and TRBJ2-3; perhaps TRBD2 as D (5 bases). V lost 1 base and J 5 bases, leaving 10 bases between the germline ends. This CDR3 spans 14 amino acids. CDR3 residues: CASSLGGGGDTQYF. CDR3 sequence (DNA): TGTGCCAGCAGTTTAGGTGGAGGTGGAGATACGCAGTATTTT.

This sequence joins TRBV13 and TRBJ2-5, with unresolved D. The CDR3 covers 12 residues. Germline CDR1 PRHDT, CDR2 FYEKMQ (reference sequence). V shed 2 bases and J shed 5 bases, with 6 bases lying between them. CDR3 DNA: TGTGCCAGCAGCTTAAGTTCGGAGACCCAGTACTTC. It specifies CASSLSSETQYF.

The CDR3 nucleotides are TGCGCCAGCAGGCAGACAGGGGACGGGGAGCTGTTTTTT. Its protein product is CASRQTGDGELFF. The chain recombines TRBV4-1 with TRBJ2-2, with TRBD1 matching 8 bases. This CDR3 region has 13 residues. Trimming took 6 bases from V and 7 from J; bases not matched to a gene: 4. Germline V gives CDR1 MGHRA, CDR2 YSYEKL.

This clonotype was seen repeatedly, ten times or more. V is TRBV12-3 or TRBV12-4 and J is TRBJ1-1; D possibly corresponds to TRBD1 (5 bases). Trimming removed 6 bases at V and 1 base at J, with 12 bases between. The CDR3 has 14 amino acids. CDR3 amino acids: CASRPGWGNTEAFF. CDR3 coding DNA: TGTGCCAGCAGGCCAGGGTGGGGGAACACTGAAGCTTTCTTT.

Ten or more counts support this clonotype. V gene TRBV18 combines with J gene TRBJ2-2; no clear D gene. In germline, CDR1 is KGHSH, CDR2 LQKENI. V was cut by 10 bases and J by 2 bases, with 14 bases left in between. This CDR3 has 14 amino acids. The CDR3: CATKEATNTGELFF. In nucleotides, the CDR3 is TGTGCCACAAAAGAGGCCACAAACACCGGGGAGCTGTTTTTT. Supplemented by reference TRBV18 and TRBJ2-2, the full variable domain reads NAGVMQNPRHLVRRRGQEARLRCSPMKGHSHVYWYRQLPEEGLKFMVYLQKENIIDESGMPKERFSAEFPKEGPSILRIQQVVRGDSAAYFCATKEATNTGELFFGEGSRLTVL.

Many counts were recorded for this clonotype. This chain links TRBV9 with TRBJ1-3; D is ambiguous. The ends were cut back, 4 bases at V and 3 bases at J, with 14 bases in the middle. This CDR3 comprises 15 residues. Looked up from germline, CDR1 is SGDLS and CDR2 is YYNGEE. The CDR3 loop is CASSPLTSGGNTIYF. CDR3 nucleotides: TGTGCCAGCAGCCCCTTAACGTCCGGTGGAAACACCATATATTTT.

This clonotype was detected ten times or more. This sequence joins TRBV5-1 and TRBJ1-3; TRBD1 matches 7 bases. The trim removed 0 bases at V and 2 bases at J, leaving 8 bases unmatched. Germline lookup yields CDR1 SGHRS and CDR2 YFSETQ. CDR3 length: 17 amino acids. The CDR3 loop is CASSLGLTGVPGNTIYF. The DNA of the CDR3 is TGCGCCAGCAGCTTGGGGCTAACAGGGGTACCTGGAAACACCATATATTTT.

This clonotype was picked up many times. The chain joins TRBV11-2 to TRBJ2-5; D is unresolved. Trimming cost V 5 bases and J 1 base, with 11 bases left between them. The CDR3 is 14 amino acids. Germline values: CDR1 SGHAT, CDR2 FQNNGV. The CDR3 DNA sequence: TGTGCCAGCAGCCCTAGGGTCCCCCAAGAGACCCAGTACTTC. This translates into CASSPRVPQETQYF.

This clonotype has ten or more counts. The chain links TRBV10-3 to TRBJ1-6; TRBD1 agrees at 7 bases. CDR3 length: 12 residues. Per the germline V gene, CDR1 is ENHRY and CDR2 is SYGVKD. The junction had 5 bases not matched to a gene; V was cut back by 11 bases and J by 7 bases. In DNA form, the CDR3 reads TGTGCCGTCGGGACAGCCAATTCACCCCTCCACTTT. Its protein product is CAVGTANSPLHF.

In its sample, this clonotype was seen many times. This sequence joins TRBV5-1 and TRBJ2-5; D possibly corresponds to TRBD1 (6 bases). Trimming removed 4 bases from V and 0 bases from J, with 10 bases in between. The germline V gene has CDR1 SGHRS and CDR2 YFSETQ. The CDR3 is 14 residues long. In nucleotides, the CDR3 is TGCGCCAGCAGCCGGGACACCCACCAAGAGACCCAGTACTTC. It is translated as CASSRDTHQETQYF. The full variable domain, in which reference TRBV5-1 and TRBJ2-5 provide the parts outside the CDR3, is KAGVTQTPRYLIKTRGQQVTLSCSPISGHRSVSWYQQTPGQGLQFLFEYFSETQRNKGNFPGRFSGRQFSNSRSEMNVSTLELGDSALYLCASSRDTHQETQYFGPGTRLLVL.

There are many counts of this clonotype. This chain links TRBV5-5 with TRBJ2-5; 8 bases align to TRBD2. The CDR3 has 14 amino acids. Per germline, CDR1 SGHKS and CDR2 YYEKEE (reference sequence). V was clipped by 2 bases and J by 5 bases; unmatched bases: 5. The CDR3 reads CASSFSGTRETQYF. In DNA form, the CDR3 reads TGTGCCAGCAGCTTTTCCGGGACTAGGGAGACCCAGTACTTC. The variable domain in full, completed from reference TRBV5-5 and TRBJ2-5, reads DAGVTQSPTHLIKTRGQQVTLRCSPISGHKSVSWYQQVLGQGPQFIFQYYEKEERGRGNFPDRFSARQFPNYSSELNVNALLLGDSALYLCASSFSGTRETQYFGPGTRLLVL.

This clonotype was observed a handful of times. The chain uses TRBV14 and TRBJ2-5; TRBD2 might be the D (7 bases). The CDR3 is 14 residues long. Germline V gene lookup returns CDR1 SGHDN and CDR2 FVKESK. Trimming took off 1 base at V and 5 bases at J, with 11 bases between the two ends. CDR3 nucleotides: TGTGCCAGCAGCCAAGGCGGGGGCCTGGAGACCCAGTACTTC. Protein product: CASSQGGGLETQYF.

The chain is built from TRBV4-1 and TRBJ2-1; 14 positions match TRBD2. J lost 8 bases, V lost 3 bases, and 3 bases had no gene match. The CDR3 consists of 15 residues. Per germline, CDR1 MGHRA and CDR2 YSYEKL. CDR3 protein: CASSQGLAGADEQFF. For the CDR3, the DNA is TGCGCCAGCAGCCAGGGACTAGCGGGAGCGGATGAGCAGTTCTTC.

This clonotype was recorded a few times. V usage is TRBV9 and J usage is TRBJ2-5; unclear D gene. Germline V gene data show CDR1 as SGDLS and CDR2 as YYNGEE. CDR3 length: 14 amino acids. Trimming removed 4 bases from V and 3 bases from J, with 13 bases in between. CDR3 in amino acids: CASSKAGVEETQYF. The CDR3, as DNA: TGTGCCAGCAGCAAAGCCGGCGTTGAAGAGACCCAGTACTTC.

This clonotype was detected many times. V and J are TRBV5-1 and TRBJ2-2; the D gene could be TRBD1 or TRBD2 (5 bases each). Trimming took 5 bases from V and 6 from J, leaving 20 bases between them. Germline V CDR1 and CDR2: SGHRS, YFSETQ. This CDR3 comprises 16 residues. This chain's CDR3 is CASRALRGIRAGELFF. CDR3 in DNA: TGCGCCAGCAGGGCGTTAAGAGGGATCAGGGCCGGGGAGCTGTTTTTT. Using reference TRBV5-1 and TRBJ2-2 for the parts outside the CDR3, the full variable domain is KAGVTQTPRYLIKTRGQQVTLSCSPISGHRSVSWYQQTPGQGLQFLFEYFSETQRNKGNFPGRFSGRQFSNSRSEMNVSTLELGDSALYLCASRALRGIRAGELFFGEGSRLTVL.

This clonotype was seen repeatedly, ten times or more. The chain uses TRBV6-5 and TRBJ1-5; no definite D call. The V and J ends lost 6 bases and 5 bases respectively, with 20 bases between them. The V gene's germline CDR1 is MNHEY and CDR2 SVGAGI. This CDR3 has 16 residues. DNA of the CDR3: TGTGCCAGCAGGCGTCACATGACCCCATCGGATCAGCCCCAGCATTTT. Residues: CASRRHMTPSDQPQHF.

With respect to this clonotype: A read error is possible here, since a much larger clone lies one base away. The CDR3 DNA sequence: TGTGCCAGCAGCCCCGTGACTATGGCCTACGAGCAGTACTTC. This sequence encodes CASSPVTMAYEQYF. The chain carries TRBV12-3 or TRBV12-4 and TRBJ2-7, with a weak D call TRBD2 (5 bases). The CDR3 extends over 14 amino acids. The V end lost 6 bases, the J end lost 2 bases, and 14 bases lay between the germline ends.

This clonotype was counted many times. The V gene is TRBV12-3 or TRBV12-4, the J gene TRBJ1-1; D not resolved. Trimming cost V 7 bases and J 7 bases, with 16 bases left between them. This CDR3 region has 13 residues. Here the CDR3 DNA reads TGTGCCAGCACCATGAGAGGAGGCGGTGAAGCTTTCTTT. Translated, it gives CASTMRGGGEAFF.

The rearrangement links TRBV28 to TRBJ1-1; TRBD1 matches 7 bases. The V gene end was trimmed by 5 bases and the J gene end by 6 bases; junction bases not matched to a gene: 9. Germline assignment: CDR1 MDHEN and CDR2 SYDVKM. There are 14 residues in the CDR3. CDR3 sequence (DNA): TGTGCCAGCAGTGGAAAACAGGGGAGCCCTGAAGCTTTCTTT. Translating it yields CASSGKQGSPEAFF. The full variable domain, with the rest looked up from reference TRBV28 and TRBJ1-1, is DVKVTQSSRYLVKRTGEKVFLECVQDMDHENMFWYRQDPGLGLRLIYFSYDVKMKEKGDIPEGYSVSREKKERFSLILESASTNQTSMYLCASSGKQGSPEAFFGQGTRLTVV.

This chain links TRBV7-2 with TRBJ2-1; 8 bases line up with TRBD1. V lost 5 bases and J lost 4; bases outside the gene matches: 7. CDR1 is SGHTA, CDR2 FQGNSA, per germline. The CDR3 covers 15 residues. CDR3 coding DNA: TGTGCCAGCAGCCACACAGGGGGTGAATACAATGAGCAGTTCTTC. This gives the protein CASSHTGGEYNEQFF.

In this sample, this clonotype turned up many times. The chain combines TRBV27 with TRBJ2-2; D not resolved. V lost 6 bases to trimming and J lost 1 base, with 12 bases between them. The germline gives CDR1 MNHEY, CDR2 SMNVEV (reference sequence). This CDR3 contains 15 residues. The DNA of the CDR3 is TGTGCCAGCAGAAGTGATAAAGGGAACACCGGGGAGCTGTTTTTT. It translates to CASRSDKGNTGELFF.